A selection of T cell receptor beta chains follows, all from one sample in a study of T cells in Graves' hyperthyroidism and ophthalmopathy. TCRdb re-derived calls from the multiplex PCR reads in MiXCR, one entry per CDR3 protein. The sample shows 250,000 to 300,000 distinct CDR3 sequences, roughly an eighth of them seen only once. Sequencing input: blood. These TCRs come from a woman aged 35 to 49 with Graves' hyperthyroidism. Both conserved end residues are part of each CDR3. The order of the fields is J gene, D gene, clone size, V gene, CDR3 DNA, CDR3 protein. D genes are given only for firm matches. Size is stated for part of the rows, as once, few or many counts, or as a class when the clone is expanded.

j_gene: TRBJ2-2; d_gene: NA; abundance: few; v_gene: TRBV28; CDR3nt: TGTGCCAGCCGAGATTTGACAGGGAACACCGGGGAGCTGTTTTTT; CDR3aa: CASRDLTGNTGELFF
j_gene: TRBJ1-6; d_gene: NA; abundance: few; v_gene: TRBV4-1; CDR3nt: TGCGCCAGCAGCCAAGGGAGTAGCTCCTATAATTCACCCCTCCACTTT; CDR3aa: CASSQGSSSYNSPLHF
j_gene: TRBJ2-2; d_gene: NA; abundance: many; v_gene: TRBV7-8; CDR3nt: TGTGCCAGCAGTTCTATCCACACCGGGGAGCTGTTTTTT; CDR3aa: CASSSIHTGELFF
j_gene: TRBJ2-7; d_gene: NA; abundance: many; v_gene: TRBV20-1; CDR3nt: TGCAGTGCTAGAGAAAGGGGAGTTTCGGGCGAGCAGTACTTC; CDR3aa: CSARERGVSGEQYF
j_gene: TRBJ1-5; d_gene: NA; abundance: NA; v_gene: TRBV28; CDR3nt: TGTGCCAGCATCCCAGGGGTAGGTCAGCCCCAGCATTTT; CDR3aa: CASIPGVGQPQHF
j_gene: TRBJ2-1; d_gene: NA; abundance: many; v_gene: TRBV28; CDR3nt: TGTGCCAGCAGTTTAAGCGGGAATGAGCAGTTCTTC; CDR3aa: CASSLSGNEQFF
j_gene: TRBJ2-5; d_gene: NA; abundance: many; v_gene: TRBV3-1; CDR3nt: TGTGCCAGCAGCCCACTCCCTCAAGAGACCCAGTACTTC; CDR3aa: CASSPLPQETQYF
j_gene: TRBJ2-3; d_gene: NA; abundance: few; v_gene: TRBV20-1; CDR3nt: TGCAGTGCCGGCTTAGCGGAGGTGGGCACAGATACGCAGTATTTT; CDR3aa: CSAGLAEVGTDTQYF
j_gene: TRBJ2-7; d_gene: NA; abundance: many; v_gene: TRBV14; CDR3nt: TGTGCCAGCAGCCAAGGGGGGGACGGCTACGAGCAGTACTTC; CDR3aa: CASSQGGDGYEQYF
j_gene: TRBJ2-7; d_gene: TRBD2; abundance: NA; v_gene: TRBV25-1; CDR3nt: TGTGCCAGCAGTGCTTGGGGGAGGGGTAACGAGCAGTACTTC; CDR3aa: CASSAWGRGNEQYF
j_gene: TRBJ2-1; d_gene: TRBD2; abundance: NA; v_gene: TRBV10-3; CDR3nt: TGTGCCATCAGTCCGGGACTACTCAATGAGCAGTTCTTC; CDR3aa: CAISPGLLNEQFF
j_gene: TRBJ2-7; d_gene: TRBD1; abundance: many; v_gene: TRBV7-9; CDR3nt: TGTGCCAGCAGCTTAAATGGACAGGGTCCTCCCTACGAGCAGTACTTC; CDR3aa: CASSLNGQGPPYEQYF
j_gene: TRBJ2-7; d_gene: TRBD1; abundance: many; v_gene: TRBV7-9; CDR3nt: TGTGCCAGCAGCACCAACGACAGGGGCGTCTCCTACGAGCAGTACTTC; CDR3aa: CASSTNDRGVSYEQYF
j_gene: TRBJ2-7; d_gene: NA; abundance: many; v_gene: TRBV12-3/TRBV12-4; CDR3nt: TGTGCCAGCAGTTTCGGGGTAAAGAGTGGAGAGCAGTACTTC; CDR3aa: CASSFGVKSGEQYF
j_gene: TRBJ2-1; d_gene: TRBD2; abundance: once; v_gene: TRBV5-5; CDR3nt: TGCGCCAGCAGCCAAGGGAAGGCGCGGGAGGGCTCTAAAAATGAGCAGTTCTTC; CDR3aa: CASSQGKAREGSKNEQFF
j_gene: TRBJ1-5; d_gene: NA; abundance: many; v_gene: TRBV20-1; CDR3nt: TGCAGTGCCACCGGGACGGCCAATCAGCCCCAGCATTTT; CDR3aa: CSATGTANQPQHF
j_gene: TRBJ1-3; d_gene: TRBD1; abundance: few; v_gene: TRBV19; CDR3nt: TGTGCCACCCTGGACAGGGGCTCCGGAAACACCATATATTTT; CDR3aa: CATLDRGSGNTIYF
j_gene: TRBJ2-1; d_gene: TRBD2; abundance: few; v_gene: TRBV6-2/TRBV6-3; CDR3nt: TGTGCCAGCAGTTACCCGGGACTAGGTTTCAATGAGCAGTTCTTC; CDR3aa: CASSYPGLGFNEQFF
j_gene: TRBJ2-4; d_gene: TRBD1; abundance: NA; v_gene: TRBV12-3/TRBV12-4; CDR3nt: TGTGCCAGCAGTCGCGCGGGACAGGGGTTGGACATTCAGTACTTC; CDR3aa: CASSRAGQGLDIQYF
j_gene: TRBJ2-5; d_gene: TRBD2; abundance: many; v_gene: TRBV2; CDR3nt: TGTGCCAGCAGTGAGGGGGGGGGGGAGACCCAGTACTTC; CDR3aa: CASSEGGGETQYF
j_gene: TRBJ2-5; d_gene: TRBD1; abundance: many; v_gene: TRBV20-1; CDR3nt: TGCAGTGCTAGGGGGACAGCGGCCGAGACCCAGTACTTC; CDR3aa: CSARGTAAETQYF
j_gene: TRBJ2-2; d_gene: TRBD2; abundance: many; v_gene: TRBV19; CDR3nt: TGTGCCAGTAGGCATAGCGGGAGGGAAACCGGGGAGCTGTTTTTT; CDR3aa: CASRHSGRETGELFF
j_gene: TRBJ2-7; d_gene: TRBD1; abundance: few; v_gene: TRBV19; CDR3nt: TGTGCCAGTAGTATAAAAGGCCAGGGGGAGTACGAGCAGTACTTC; CDR3aa: CASSIKGQGEYEQYF
j_gene: TRBJ2-2; d_gene: NA; abundance: many; v_gene: TRBV28; CDR3nt: TGTGCCAGCACCGACCTGGGGGGAACCGGGGAGCTGTTTTTT; CDR3aa: CASTDLGGTGELFF
j_gene: TRBJ2-3; d_gene: NA; abundance: few; v_gene: TRBV6-5; CDR3nt: TGTGCCAGCAGTTACCGGGCTGGGGATACGCAGTATTTT; CDR3aa: CASSYRAGDTQYF
j_gene: TRBJ1-1; d_gene: NA; abundance: many; v_gene: TRBV5-4; CDR3nt: TGTGCCAGCAGGTTCGACAGGTTAGGTGAAGCTTTCTTT; CDR3aa: CASRFDRLGEAFF
j_gene: TRBJ2-7; d_gene: TRBD1; abundance: few; v_gene: TRBV5-1; CDR3nt: TGCGCCAGCAGCTTCGGGGGACAGGGCTACGAGCAGTACTTC; CDR3aa: CASSFGGQGYEQYF
j_gene: TRBJ1-1; d_gene: NA; abundance: many; v_gene: TRBV2; CDR3nt: TGTGCCAGCAGTGAACCGGGACACCGAGCTTTCTTT; CDR3aa: CASSEPGHRAFF
j_gene: TRBJ1-5; d_gene: TRBD1; abundance: NA; v_gene: TRBV18; CDR3nt: TGTGCCAGCTCACTGGGACAGGGGATCAATCAGCCCCAGCATTTT; CDR3aa: CASSLGQGINQPQHF
j_gene: TRBJ1-5; d_gene: NA; abundance: many; v_gene: TRBV3-1; CDR3nt: TGTGCCAGCAGCCAAGGGTCCAAAAAAAATCAGCCCCAGCATTTT; CDR3aa: CASSQGSKKNQPQHF
j_gene: TRBJ2-2; d_gene: NA; abundance: many; v_gene: TRBV2; CDR3nt: TGTGCCAGCATCCCATCGGCTAGCAGGGCGGTCGGGGAGCTGTTTTTT; CDR3aa: CASIPSASRAVGELFF
j_gene: TRBJ1-2; d_gene: NA; abundance: few; v_gene: TRBV12-3/TRBV12-4; CDR3nt: TGTGCCAGCAGCGCAACTAACTATGGCTACACCTTC; CDR3aa: CASSATNYGYTF
j_gene: TRBJ2-1; d_gene: NA; abundance: many; v_gene: TRBV27; CDR3nt: TGTGCCAGCAGTTTATCCGGCAAACCCTACAATGAGCAGTTCTTC; CDR3aa: CASSLSGKPYNEQFF
j_gene: TRBJ2-1; d_gene: TRBD1; abundance: many; v_gene: TRBV20-1; CDR3nt: TGCAGTGCGTACCGGGACAGTCAGGGGAATGAGCAGTTCTTC; CDR3aa: CSAYRDSQGNEQFF
j_gene: TRBJ2-2; d_gene: NA; abundance: many; v_gene: TRBV7-8; CDR3nt: TGTGCCAGCAGCACACAGGGGAGGCAGGACACCGGGGAGCTGTTTTTT; CDR3aa: CASSTQGRQDTGELFF
j_gene: TRBJ1-1; d_gene: TRBD1; abundance: NA; v_gene: TRBV18; CDR3nt: TGTGCCAGCTCACTCACGGCAGGGGGGGAGAACACTGAAGCTTTCTTT; CDR3aa: CASSLTAGGENTEAFF
j_gene: TRBJ1-1; d_gene: NA; abundance: NA; v_gene: TRBV5-4; CDR3nt: TGTGCCAGCAGCCCACACGAGGGACCGGTGAACACTGAAGCTTTCTTT; CDR3aa: CASSPHEGPVNTEAFF
j_gene: TRBJ2-4; d_gene: NA; abundance: NA; v_gene: TRBV5-1; CDR3nt: TGCGCCAGCAGCTTGGAGGGTCGGGGGTACGCCAAAAACATTCAGTACTTC; CDR3aa: CASSLEGRGYAKNIQYF
j_gene: TRBJ2-3; d_gene: TRBD2; abundance: few; v_gene: TRBV24-1; CDR3nt: TGTGCCACCAGTGATAGCCGCGGGACTAGTGAACGGGGTACGCAGTATTTT; CDR3aa: CATSDSRGTSERGTQYF
j_gene: TRBJ2-7; d_gene: TRBD1; abundance: many; v_gene: TRBV10-3; CDR3nt: TGTGCCATCAGAGCGGGACAGGGACCGTACGAGCAGTACTTC; CDR3aa: CAIRAGQGPYEQYF
j_gene: TRBJ1-1; d_gene: NA; abundance: NA; v_gene: TRBV20-1; CDR3nt: TGCAGTGCTACCAACCAGGGGAACACTGAAGCTTTCTTT; CDR3aa: CSATNQGNTEAFF
j_gene: TRBJ1-2; d_gene: NA; abundance: many; v_gene: TRBV10-2; CDR3nt: TGCGCCAGCACCGACAGCTTTTATGGTGGCTACACCTTC; CDR3aa: CASTDSFYGGYTF
j_gene: TRBJ1-2; d_gene: NA; abundance: many; v_gene: TRBV28; CDR3nt: TGTGCCAGCAGTTTACTCGACCGTGGCTACACCTTC; CDR3aa: CASSLLDRGYTF
j_gene: TRBJ2-7; d_gene: NA; abundance: NA; v_gene: TRBV15; CDR3nt: TGTGCCACCAGCGAGACCGGCTCCGAGCAGTACTTC; CDR3aa: CATSETGSEQYF
j_gene: TRBJ1-5; d_gene: TRBD1; abundance: many; v_gene: TRBV15; CDR3nt: TGTGCCACCAGCAGGGGGACAGGGGATGTTTATCAGCCCCAGCATTTT; CDR3aa: CATSRGTGDVYQPQHF
j_gene: TRBJ2-1; d_gene: TRBD2; abundance: NA; v_gene: TRBV12-3/TRBV12-4; CDR3nt: TGTGCCAGCAGCGGGGGGACCGGGACTAGCGGGAGGCAGCAGTTCTTC; CDR3aa: CASSGGTGTSGRQQFF
j_gene: TRBJ1-1; d_gene: NA; abundance: many; v_gene: TRBV2; CDR3nt: TGTGCCAGCAGTCTATACCTGGAACTTGAAGCTTTCTTT; CDR3aa: CASSLYLELEAFF
j_gene: TRBJ2-3; d_gene: NA; abundance: many; v_gene: TRBV6-2/TRBV6-3; CDR3nt: TGTGCCAGCAGTTATCGAACGGGAGATACGCAGTATTTT; CDR3aa: CASSYRTGDTQYF
j_gene: TRBJ2-7; d_gene: NA; abundance: many; v_gene: TRBV6-5; CDR3nt: TGTGCCAGCAGTTATTCGAGGACAGACCCTTACGAGCAGTACTTC; CDR3aa: CASSYSRTDPYEQYF
j_gene: TRBJ2-1; d_gene: TRBD1; abundance: many; v_gene: TRBV29-1; CDR3nt: TGCAGCGCCCGACAGGGGGCGCACAATGAGCAGTTCTTC; CDR3aa: CSARQGAHNEQFF
j_gene: TRBJ1-5; d_gene: NA; abundance: many; v_gene: TRBV10-2; CDR3nt: TGCGCCAGCAGTGTATCCAGGGAGGGTCAGCCCCAGCATTTT; CDR3aa: CASSVSREGQPQHF
j_gene: TRBJ2-2; d_gene: NA; abundance: NA; v_gene: TRBV6-5; CDR3nt: TGTGCCAGCAGAAATACGAACACCGGGGAGCTGTTTTTT; CDR3aa: CASRNTNTGELFF
j_gene: TRBJ2-3; d_gene: TRBD2; abundance: many; v_gene: TRBV11-2; CDR3nt: TGTGCCAGCAGCTTAGGCGTAGCGGGTGCCCCTGGAGATACGCAGTATTTT; CDR3aa: CASSLGVAGAPGDTQYF